The sequence of this T cell receptor (beta chain) was determined in a study of shared clonotypes between healthy human individuals. Study as a whole: Used for every donor were three CD4 naive, three CD4 memory, two CD8 naive and one CD8 memory plate. Findings and limits, study-wide: Shared across four donors were around 4.7% of the naive CD4 clonotypes. A reduction in generation probabilities was seen for non-shared clonotypes relative to those shared by all four donors.

Clones were sequenced by immunoSEQ multiplex PCR, and TCRdb holds only the in-frame ones, with some missing. The top ten clones hold less than 0.13% of a sample with roughly 590,000 clones, around 95% of them seen once. Naivety among CD8 cells was defined by CD45RO negativity and positive CCR7 selection, thereby excluding terminally differentiated effector memory CD45RA+ cells. Turning to this clone: Its antigen is currently unknown.

V was clipped by 0 bases and J by 6 bases, with 12 bases between them. Germline CDR1 and CDR2: MGHRA and YSYEKL. The CDR3 runs to 15 residues. This chain connects TRBV4-1 to TRBJ1-5, with D hard to call. The source is a woman aged 30 to 39 in good health. Sequencing used naive CD8+ T cells sorted from blood. CDR3 residues: CASSQDARGTQPQHF. CDR3 coding DNA: TGCGCCAGCAGCCAAGATGCCCGGGGAACTCAGCCCCAGCATTTT.